This T cell receptor (beta chain) was identified during a study of T cell responses to AZD1222 COVID-19 vaccine. Trimming removed 0 bases from V and 6 bases from J; junction bases left unmatched: 4. Germline V CDR1 and CDR2: SGHRS, YFSETQ. The CDR3 runs 14 residues. Measured with immunoSEQ multiplex PCR; TCRdb has only the in-frame clones, and not every one. The data hold 250,000 to 300,000 clones, with about 94% observed a single time. Here the sequenced sample was peripheral blood, taken 28 days after the second AZD1222 dose. The sequence was collected from an adult who received the AZD1222 COVID-19 vaccine. This rearrangement joins TRBV5-1 to TRBJ1-1; TRBD1 aligns across 8 bases. Here the CDR3 reads CASSLAGGFSEAFF. In nucleotides, the CDR3 is TGCGCCAGCAGCTTGGCAGGGGGCTTTTCTGAAGCTTTCTTT.